Below are 5 T cell receptor beta chains sequenced from a single sample in a study of T cells after posttransplantation cyclophosphamide (dated by TCRdb to the mid-2010s). Library generation was performed with the immunoSEQ multiplex PCR assay. TCRdb provides this immuneACCESS table in a form limited to in-frame rearrangements. Some clones are lacking; in checked studies, under half of them reflect an unresolved V gene, and why the rest are absent is not known. For this sample the table gives tens of thousands of clones, of which approximately 94% were detected only once. The ten largest clonotypes hold approximately 2.9% of the sample. Sequenced material: PBMCs. The receptor set was obtained from a woman aged 30 to 39 in good health and a related stem cell transplant donor.

The rearrangement uses TRBV7-2 and TRBJ2-2; 7 positions agree with TRBD1. CDR1 is SGHTA, CDR2 FQGNSA, per germline. CDR3 length: 15 amino acids. The V and J ends lost 6 bases and 2 bases, in that order; junction bases with no gene match: 6. The CDR3 region has the DNA TGTGCCAGCAGTTTTGACAGGGTTAACACCGGGGAGCTGTTTTTT. Translating it yields CASSFDRVNTGELFF.

Only one count was recorded for this clone. The chain couples TRBV19 to TRBJ1-2, with 7 bases lining up with TRBD1. The V and J ends lost 6 bases and 3 bases, in that order; junction bases with no gene match: 10. This CDR3 has 15 residues. In germline, CDR1 is LNHDA, CDR2 SQIVND (reference sequence). The CDR3 loop is CASSPGGSLDYGYTF. CDR3 in DNA: TGTGCCAGTAGCCCAGGGGGTAGTCTTGACTATGGCTACACCTTC.

V gene TRBV28 combines with J gene TRBJ1-2; no reliable D call. In germline, CDR1 is MDHEN, CDR2 SYDVKM. V was cut by 3 bases and J by 7 bases, with 9 bases left in between. CDR3 length equals 12 residues. The CDR3 DNA sequence: TGTGCCAGCAGTTTCCCGAGGAGTGGCTACACCTTC. Translating it yields CASSFPRSGYTF.

V and J are TRBV4-1 and TRBJ2-2, with D maybe TRBD1 (5 bases). Per germline, CDR1 MGHRA and CDR2 YSYEKL. The V end lost 0 bases, the J end lost 6 bases, and 11 bases lay between the germline ends. The CDR3 sequence is 15 residues long. The CDR3 DNA reads as TGCGCCAGCAGCCAAGAAGGCAGGGTGTCCGGGGAGCTGTTTTTT. Its protein product is CASSQEGRVSGELFF.

This chain joins TRBV18 and TRBJ1-3; D gene unclear. Trimming took off 2 bases at V and 2 bases at J, with 13 bases between the two ends. This CDR3 has 16 amino acids. Germline CDR1 is KGHSH and CDR2 is LQKENI. CDR3 sequence reads: CASSPILVGAGNTIYF. CDR3 nucleotide sequence: TGTGCCAGCTCACCAATACTGGTCGGGGCTGGAAACACCATATATTTT.